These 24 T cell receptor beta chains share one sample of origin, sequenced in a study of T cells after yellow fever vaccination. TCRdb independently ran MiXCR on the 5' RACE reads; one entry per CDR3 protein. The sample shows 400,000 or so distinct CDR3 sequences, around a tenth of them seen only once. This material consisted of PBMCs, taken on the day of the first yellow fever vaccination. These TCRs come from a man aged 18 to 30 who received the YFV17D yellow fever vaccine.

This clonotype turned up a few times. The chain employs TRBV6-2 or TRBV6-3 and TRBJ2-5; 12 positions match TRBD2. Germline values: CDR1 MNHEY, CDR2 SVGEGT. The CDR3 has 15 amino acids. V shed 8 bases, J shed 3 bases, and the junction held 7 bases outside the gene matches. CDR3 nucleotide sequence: TGTGCCAGCGCTAGCGGGGGGGCAGGAGAAGAGACCCAGTACTTC. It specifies CASASGGAGEETQYF.

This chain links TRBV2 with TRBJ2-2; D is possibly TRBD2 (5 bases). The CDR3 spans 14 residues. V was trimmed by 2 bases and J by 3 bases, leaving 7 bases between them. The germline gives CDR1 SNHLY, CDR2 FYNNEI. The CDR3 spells CASSELGDTGELFF. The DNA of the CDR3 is TGTGCCAGCAGTGAATTGGGAGACACCGGGGAGCTGTTTTTT.

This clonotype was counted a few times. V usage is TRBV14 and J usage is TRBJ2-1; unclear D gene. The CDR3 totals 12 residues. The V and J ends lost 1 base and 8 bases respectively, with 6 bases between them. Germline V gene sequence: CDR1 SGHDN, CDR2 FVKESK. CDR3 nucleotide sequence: TGTGCCAGCAGCCAAGTAACCCATGAGCAGTTCTTC. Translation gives CASSQVTHEQFF.

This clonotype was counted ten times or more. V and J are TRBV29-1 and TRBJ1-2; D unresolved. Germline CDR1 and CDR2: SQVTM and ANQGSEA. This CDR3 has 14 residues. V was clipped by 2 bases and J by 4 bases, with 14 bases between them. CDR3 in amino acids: CSVETGGRSYGYTF. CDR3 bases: TGCAGCGTTGAAACGGGTGGGAGGTCCTATGGCTACACCTTC.

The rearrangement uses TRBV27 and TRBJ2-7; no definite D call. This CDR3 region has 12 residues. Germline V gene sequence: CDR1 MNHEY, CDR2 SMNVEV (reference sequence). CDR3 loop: CAPLRPGLGQYV. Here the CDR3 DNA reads TGTGCTCCTCTTAGGCCGGGTCTAGGGCAGTACGTC.

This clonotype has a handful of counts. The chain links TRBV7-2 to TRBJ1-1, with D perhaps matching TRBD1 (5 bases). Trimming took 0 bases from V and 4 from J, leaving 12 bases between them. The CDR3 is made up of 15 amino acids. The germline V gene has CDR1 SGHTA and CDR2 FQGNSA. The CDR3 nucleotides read TGTGCCAGCAGCTTAGCGGGGACCCAGGGCACTGAAGCTTTCTTT. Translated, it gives CASSLAGTQGTEAFF.

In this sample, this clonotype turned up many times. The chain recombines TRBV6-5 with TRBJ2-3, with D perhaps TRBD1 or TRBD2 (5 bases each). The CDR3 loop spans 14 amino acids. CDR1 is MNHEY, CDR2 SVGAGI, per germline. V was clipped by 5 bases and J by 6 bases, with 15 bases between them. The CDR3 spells CASSTGQSPDTQYF. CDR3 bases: TGTGCCAGCAGTACGGGGCAGTCTCCGGATACGCAGTATTTT.

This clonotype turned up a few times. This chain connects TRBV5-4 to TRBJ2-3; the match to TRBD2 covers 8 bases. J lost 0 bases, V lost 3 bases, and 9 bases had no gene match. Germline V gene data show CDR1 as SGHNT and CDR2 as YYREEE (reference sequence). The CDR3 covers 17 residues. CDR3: CASSWVAGSGSTDTQYF. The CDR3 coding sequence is TGTGCCAGCAGCTGGGTAGCGGGGTCCGGAAGCACAGATACGCAGTATTTT.

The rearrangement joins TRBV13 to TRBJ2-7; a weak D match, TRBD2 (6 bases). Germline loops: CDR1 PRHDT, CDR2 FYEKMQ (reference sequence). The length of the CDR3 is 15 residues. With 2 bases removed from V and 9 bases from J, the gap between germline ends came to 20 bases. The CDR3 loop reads CASSLRGGPPSGQYF. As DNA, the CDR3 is TGTGCCAGCAGCTTACGGGGAGGACCCCCCTCCGGGCAGTACTTC.

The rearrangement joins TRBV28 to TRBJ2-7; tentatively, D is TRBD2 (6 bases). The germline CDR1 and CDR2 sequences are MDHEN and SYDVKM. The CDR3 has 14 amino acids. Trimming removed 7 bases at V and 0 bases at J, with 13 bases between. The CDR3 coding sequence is TGTGCCAGCATAAAGGCGGGGAGCTCCTACGAGCAGTACGTC. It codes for CASIKAGSSYEQYV.

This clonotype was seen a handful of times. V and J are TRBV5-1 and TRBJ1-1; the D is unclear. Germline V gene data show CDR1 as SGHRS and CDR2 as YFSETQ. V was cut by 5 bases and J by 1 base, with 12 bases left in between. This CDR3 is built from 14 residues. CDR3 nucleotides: TGCGCCAGCAGGCAAGCGGGTGAGAACACTGAAGCTTTCTTT. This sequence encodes CASRQAGENTEAFF.

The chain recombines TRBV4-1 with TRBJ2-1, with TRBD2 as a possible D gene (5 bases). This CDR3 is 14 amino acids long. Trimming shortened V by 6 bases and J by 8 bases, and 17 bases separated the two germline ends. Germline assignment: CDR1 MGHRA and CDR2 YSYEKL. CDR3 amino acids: CASRLRGFLDEQFF. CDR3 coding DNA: TGCGCCAGCAGGTTACGCGGGTTTTTGGATGAGCAGTTCTTC.

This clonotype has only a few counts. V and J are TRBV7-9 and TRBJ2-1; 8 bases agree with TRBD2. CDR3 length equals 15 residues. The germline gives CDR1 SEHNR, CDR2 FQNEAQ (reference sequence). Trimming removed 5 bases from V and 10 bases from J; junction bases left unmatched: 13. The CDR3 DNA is TGTGCCAGCAGCGCGACTCAGGGACTAGTACTCGAGCAGTTCTTC. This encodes CASSATQGLVLEQFF.

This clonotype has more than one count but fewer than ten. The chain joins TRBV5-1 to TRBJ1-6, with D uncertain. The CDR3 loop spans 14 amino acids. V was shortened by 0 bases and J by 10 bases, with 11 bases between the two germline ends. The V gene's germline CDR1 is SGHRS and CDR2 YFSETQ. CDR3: CASSLESGYSPLHF. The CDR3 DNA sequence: TGCGCCAGCAGCTTGGAATCGGGGTACTCACCCCTCCACTTT. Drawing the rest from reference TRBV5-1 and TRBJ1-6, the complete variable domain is KAGVTQTPRYLIKTRGQQVTLSCSPISGHRSVSWYQQTPGQGLQFLFEYFSETQRNKGNFPGRFSGRQFSNSRSEMNVSTLELGDSALYLCASSLESGYSPLHFGNGTRLTVT.

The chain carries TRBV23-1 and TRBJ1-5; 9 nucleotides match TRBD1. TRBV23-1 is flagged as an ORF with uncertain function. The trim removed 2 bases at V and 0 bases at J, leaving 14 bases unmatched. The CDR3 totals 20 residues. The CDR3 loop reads CASSQLTAGQGQDSNQPQHF. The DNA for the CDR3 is TGCGCCAGCAGTCAACTAACGGCGGGACAGGGACAGGATAGCAATCAGCCCCAGCATTTT.

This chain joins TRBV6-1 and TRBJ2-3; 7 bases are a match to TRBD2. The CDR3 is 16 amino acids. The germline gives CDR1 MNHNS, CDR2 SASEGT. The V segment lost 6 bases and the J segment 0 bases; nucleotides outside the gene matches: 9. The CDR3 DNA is TGTGCCAGCAGACCCCTCGCTAGCGGAAGCACAGATACGCAGTATTTT. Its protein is CASRPLASGSTDTQYF.

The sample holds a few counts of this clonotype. DNA of the CDR3: TGCGCCAGCAGCCCTAGACCCTCTGGGGCCAACGTCCTGACTTTC. It specifies CASSPRPSGANVLTF. The rearrangement uses TRBV5-1 and TRBJ2-6; D call uncertain. The V end was cut by 4 bases, the J end by 0 bases, with 8 bases between. Germline CDR1 and CDR2: SGHRS and YFSETQ. This CDR3 is built from 15 residues.

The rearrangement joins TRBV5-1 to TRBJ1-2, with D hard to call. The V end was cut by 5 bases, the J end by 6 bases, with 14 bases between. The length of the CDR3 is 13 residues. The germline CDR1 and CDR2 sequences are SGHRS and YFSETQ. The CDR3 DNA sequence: TGCGCCAGCAGAGTCCGCCGCGACAATGGCTACACCTTC. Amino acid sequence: CASRVRRDNGYTF.

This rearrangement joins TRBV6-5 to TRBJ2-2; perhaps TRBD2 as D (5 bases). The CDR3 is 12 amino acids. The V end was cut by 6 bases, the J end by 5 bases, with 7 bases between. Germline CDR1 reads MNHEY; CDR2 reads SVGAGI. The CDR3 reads CASRRRTGELFF. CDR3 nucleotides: TGTGCCAGCAGGCGGAGGACCGGGGAGCTGTTTTTT.

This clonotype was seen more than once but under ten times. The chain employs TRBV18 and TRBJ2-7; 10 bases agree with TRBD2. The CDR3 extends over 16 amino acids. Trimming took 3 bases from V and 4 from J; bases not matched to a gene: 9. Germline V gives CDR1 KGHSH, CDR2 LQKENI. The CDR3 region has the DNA TGTGCCAGCTCACCCTGGACTAGCGGTGGGTCGTACGAGCAGTACTTC. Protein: CASSPWTSGGSYEQYF.

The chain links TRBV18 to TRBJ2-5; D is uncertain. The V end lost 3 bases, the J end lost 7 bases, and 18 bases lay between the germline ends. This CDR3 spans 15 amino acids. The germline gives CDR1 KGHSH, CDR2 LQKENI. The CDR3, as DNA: TGTGCCAGCTCACCCCCCCCTTTGGCTTTGGGGACCCAGTACTTC. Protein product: CASSPPPLALGTQYF.

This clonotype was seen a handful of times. The CDR3 here is CASSPTATYNEQFF. The CDR3 nucleotides read TGTGCCAGCTCACCGACAGCTACCTACAATGAGCAGTTCTTC. V is TRBV18 and J is TRBJ2-1; perhaps TRBD1 as D (5 bases). CDR1 is KGHSH and CDR2 is LQKENI in the germline V gene. This CDR3 is 14 amino acids long. Between the trimmed V and J ends, which lost 3 bases and 2 bases, there was a span of 8 bases.

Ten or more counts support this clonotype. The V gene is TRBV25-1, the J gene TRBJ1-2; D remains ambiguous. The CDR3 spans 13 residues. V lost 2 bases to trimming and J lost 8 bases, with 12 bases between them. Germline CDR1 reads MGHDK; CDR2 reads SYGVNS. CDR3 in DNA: TGTGCCAGCAGTGAAATCGCGGGGTACGGCTACACCTTC. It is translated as CASSEIAGYGYTF.

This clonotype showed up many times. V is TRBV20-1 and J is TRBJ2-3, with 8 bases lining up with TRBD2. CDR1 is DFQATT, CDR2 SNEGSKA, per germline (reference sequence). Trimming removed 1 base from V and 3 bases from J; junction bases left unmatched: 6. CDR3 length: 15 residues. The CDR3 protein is CSARGRGGETDTQYF. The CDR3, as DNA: TGCAGTGCTAGAGGACGGGGGGGCGAGACAGATACGCAGTATTTT.